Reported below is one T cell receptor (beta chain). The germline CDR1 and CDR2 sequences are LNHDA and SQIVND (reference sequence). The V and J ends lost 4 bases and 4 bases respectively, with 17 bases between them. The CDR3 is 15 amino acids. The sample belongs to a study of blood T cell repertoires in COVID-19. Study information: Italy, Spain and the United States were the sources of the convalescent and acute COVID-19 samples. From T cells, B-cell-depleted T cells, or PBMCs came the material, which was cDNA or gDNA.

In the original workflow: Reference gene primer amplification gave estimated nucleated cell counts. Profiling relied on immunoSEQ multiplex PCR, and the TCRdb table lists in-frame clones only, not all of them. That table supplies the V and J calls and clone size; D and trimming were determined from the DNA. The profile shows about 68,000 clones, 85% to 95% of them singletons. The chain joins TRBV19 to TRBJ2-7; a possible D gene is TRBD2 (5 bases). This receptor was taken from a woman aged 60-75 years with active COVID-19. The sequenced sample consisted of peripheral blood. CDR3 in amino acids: CASSTVEGEAYEQYF. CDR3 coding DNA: TGTGCCAGTAGTACTGTCGAGGGAGAGGCTTACGAGCAGTACTTC.